The entry that follows covers one TCR beta chain sequence. What it binds is not known. Some clones are missing from TCRdb's copy, which holds only in-frame ones; the method was immunoSEQ multiplex PCR. The sample holds around 580,000 clones; roughly 98% are singletons and the top ten take 0.3%. As defined, naive CD8 cells were CD45RO-negative and positively selected for CCR7, with terminally differentiated effector memory CD45RA+ cells excluded. These data come from a study of shared clonotypes between healthy human individuals. Study-level background: The study enrolled a couple of women and a few men aged 18 to 49. Whole-study findings and limits: Incompleteness in sorted-subset sequencing, despite large depth, was shown by rarefaction. The study found lower generation probabilities in non-shared clonotypes than in those shared by all four donors. The represented genetic and exposure-history diversity was limited by the small number of donors.

Trimming cost V 4 bases and J 4 bases, with 17 bases left between them. Per germline, CDR1 SGHVS and CDR2 FQNEAQ. The CDR3 runs to 15 residues. The TCR sequence derives from a man aged 30 to 45 in good health. The sequenced sample consisted of naive CD8+ T cells sorted from blood. V gene TRBV7-8 combines with J gene TRBJ2-7; possibly TRBD1 or TRBD2 for D (5 bases each). CDR3 DNA sequence: TGTGCCAGCAGCTACCGGGGCTCATTGGTGTACGAGCAGTACTTC. It translates to CASSYRGSLVYEQYF.